A single T cell receptor (beta chain) is shown here with its context. Antigen: not known. These data come from a study of beta chain features in type 1 diabetes. Notes on the study in general: TCRB CDR3s were moderately but significantly shorter in Type 1 diabetes patients in all four CD4+ subsets.

The authors reverse transcribed all of the isolated RNA, so sequencing captured expressed TCRB transcripts. Naive, central memory and regulatory T cell samples averaged roughly 3.4 million immunoSEQ reads each. Assay: immunoSEQ multiplex PCR; the TCRdb copy retains only in-frame clones and omits some. Among some 660,000 clones listed, around 15% were seen once. V lost 3 bases and J 7 bases, leaving 15 bases between the germline ends. This CDR3 spans 15 amino acids. Per the germline V gene, CDR1 is MNHEY and CDR2 is SMNVEV (reference sequence). Sequencing was performed on naive CD4+ T cells from blood. This clonotype was sampled from a man aged 18 to 30 with type 1 diabetes. V usage is TRBV27 and J usage is TRBJ2-2, with a possible D match to TRBD1 (5 bases). CDR3 loop: CASSLQGSNNGELFF. CDR3 bases: TGTGCCAGCAGTTTGCAGGGTAGTAATAACGGGGAGCTGTTTTTT.